This TCR beta chain is drawn from a study of PD-L1 blockade in urothelial cancer. Repertoires were generated with immunoSEQ multiplex PCR, while TCRdb's copy carries only in-frame clones and drops some. Of 25,000 to 35,000 clones detected, around nine tenths appear once; the ten largest clones hold less than 2%. Trimming removed 2 bases from V and 8 bases from J; junction bases left unmatched: 7. CDR1 and CDR2 from the germline V gene are SGHAT and FQNNGV. The CDR3 has 16 amino acids. The material was PBMCs, obtained around atezolizumab (anti-PD-L1) treatment. The gene calls are TRBV11-2 and TRBJ2-1; 12 nucleotides agree with TRBD2. The clonotype originates from a man in his forties or fifties with urothelial cancer. The CDR3 coding sequence is TGTGCCAGCAGCTTATTGACTAGCGGGAGTTTCGATGAGCAGTTCTTC. Residues: CASSLLTSGSFDEQFF.